These 27 T cell receptor beta chains were sequenced from one sample in a study of shared T cell receptors in the human thymus. The repertoire was sequenced with immunoSEQ multiplex PCR; TCRdb's copy has only in-frame clones and lacks some. Of roughly 710,000 clones listed, approximately 85% are singletons. This sample was shared with a second study, whose subject was human thymus T cells.

The sample comprised thymocytes. These receptors were collected from a girl under three years old with a congenital heart defect.

This chain joins TRBV5-1 and TRBJ1-1; D is possibly TRBD1 (6 bases). This CDR3 region has 13 residues. V lost 5 bases and J 5 bases, leaving 13 bases between the germline ends. Germline CDR1 reads SGHRS; CDR2 reads YFSETQ. The CDR3 DNA reads TGCGCCAGCAGATCTCACCAGGGGACTGAAGCTTTCTTT. This gives the protein CASRSHQGTEAFF.

The chain has TRBV4-1 and TRBJ1-1, with 8 positions matching TRBD1. Trimming took 2 bases from V and 8 from J; bases not matched to a gene: 4. CDR3 length equals 13 residues. The germline V gene encodes CDR1 MGHRA and CDR2 YSYEKL. Here the CDR3 DNA reads TGCGCCAGCAGCCAAACAAGGGACAGGGAAGCTTTCTTT. Translation gives CASSQTRDREAFF.

CDR3 DNA sequence: TGCGCCAGCAGGCTATTTACAGCAATTCCCCTGTGGAATTCACCCCTCCACTTT. It specifies CASRLFTAIPLWNSPLHF. The rearrangement links TRBV5-1 to TRBJ1-6, with D uncertain. The CDR3 is 18 residues long. Germline V CDR1 and CDR2: SGHRS, YFSETQ. V shed 5 bases and J shed 7 bases, with 25 bases lying between them. The whole variable domain, filled in from reference TRBV5-1 and TRBJ1-6, reads KAGVTQTPRYLIKTRGQQVTLSCSPISGHRSVSWYQQTPGQGLQFLFEYFSETQRNKGNFPGRFSGRQFSNSRSEMNVSTLELGDSALYLCASRLFTAIPLWNSPLHFGNGTRLTVT.

V usage is TRBV12-5 and J usage is TRBJ2-5, with D possibly being TRBD2 (6 bases). The CDR3 runs to 15 residues. Germline V gives CDR1 LGHNT, CDR2 FRNRAP. V lost 6 bases and J 2 bases, leaving 16 bases between the germline ends. CDR3 coding DNA: TGTGCTAGTGGACATTGGGCGGGGCCGCAAGAGACCCAGTACTTC. It encodes CASGHWAGPQETQYF.

The J gene is TRBJ2-6, the V gene TRBV19; 10 bases match TRBD1. With V trimmed by 5 bases and J by 0 bases, 19 bases remained unmatched. CDR1 is LNHDA and CDR2 is SQIVND in the germline V gene (reference sequence). This CDR3 is built from 22 residues. Here the CDR3 reads CASSYATAKDRGRGSGANVLTF. The CDR3 nucleotides read TGTGCCAGTAGTTACGCCACCGCCAAAGACAGGGGGCGTGGCTCTGGGGCCAACGTCCTGACTTTC.

In its sample, this clone was seen once. This CDR3 is CAWTLRDRSQETQYF. CDR3 nucleotide sequence: TGTGCCTGGACTTTAAGGGACAGAAGTCAAGAGACCCAGTACTTC. The chain is built from TRBV30 and TRBJ2-5, with 7 bases identical to TRBD1. CDR3 length: 15 amino acids. J was trimmed by 2 bases and V by 4 bases; bases with no gene match: 10. Germline V lookup: CDR1 GTSNPN, CDR2 SVGIG (reference sequence).

V is TRBV6-5 and J is TRBJ2-3; TRBD2 aligns across 11 bases. V lost 10 bases to trimming and J lost 5 bases; unmatched junction nucleotides: 5. The germline V gene encodes CDR1 MNHEY and CDR2 SVGAGI. This CDR3 is 13 amino acids long. The CDR3 nucleotides are TGTGCCACCTTTAGCGGGGGGGGAGATACGCAGTATTTT. Translated, it gives CATFSGGGDTQYF.

This chain uses TRBV12-5 with TRBJ2-7, with unresolved D. The CDR3 spans 12 residues. The germline V and J ends were trimmed by 5 bases and 4 bases, with 9 bases remaining between them. CDR1 and CDR2 from the germline V gene are LGHNT and FRNRAP. CDR3: CASGQIPYEQYF. CDR3 nucleotides: TGTGCTAGTGGTCAAATCCCATACGAGCAGTACTTC.

The rearrangement uses TRBV7-6 and TRBJ1-6; 7 bases align to TRBD1. The CDR3 sequence is 15 residues long. V gave up 4 bases and J gave up 7 bases; unmatched junction bases: 7. CDR1 SGHVS and CDR2 FNYEAQ come from the germline V gene. CDR3 loop: CASSSDREPNSPLHF. The CDR3, as DNA: TGTGCCAGCAGCTCAGACAGGGAGCCGAATTCACCCCTCCACTTT.

The chain links TRBV28 to TRBJ2-7; TRBD2 aligns across 15 bases. The V gene end was trimmed by 6 bases and the J gene end by 1 base; junction bases not matched to a gene: 7. The V gene's germline CDR1 is MDHEN and CDR2 SYDVKM. There are 17 residues in the CDR3. The DNA for the CDR3 is TGTGCCAGCAGCGATGGGACTAGCGGGGGGCTATCCTACGAGCAGTACTTC. Residues: CASSDGTSGGLSYEQYF.

This clone occurred once. This chain links TRBV6-1 with TRBJ2-1; the D is unclear. Germline assignment: CDR1 MNHNS and CDR2 SASEGT. The CDR3 loop spans 13 amino acids. With 1 base removed from V and 4 bases from J, the gap between germline ends came to 5 bases. The CDR3 region is CASSEVPYNEQFF. CDR3 in DNA: TGTGCCAGCAGTGAAGTTCCTTACAATGAGCAGTTCTTC.

This chain joins TRBV28 and TRBJ1-1, with D hard to call. From germline, CDR1 is MDHEN and CDR2 SYDVKM. The CDR3 has 15 residues. The V and J ends lost 7 bases and 3 bases respectively, with 18 bases between them. CDR3 DNA: TGTGCCAGCACCCCCCGGGCCTGCGGGGACACTGAAGCTTTCTTT. Its protein is CASTPRACGDTEAFF.

The rearrangement links TRBV6-1 to TRBJ1-1; the D is unclear. Trimming shortened V by 5 bases and J by 8 bases, and 9 bases separated the two germline ends. This CDR3 contains 11 residues. Germline V gene lookup returns CDR1 MNHNS and CDR2 SASEGT. The CDR3 is CASSNLQEAFF. The DNA for the CDR3 is TGTGCCAGCAGTAACCTCCAGGAAGCTTTCTTT.

This clone was observed once. The V gene is TRBV11-2, the J gene TRBJ1-5; D call uncertain. CDR3 length equals 14 residues. CDR1 is SGHAT, CDR2 FQNNGV, per germline. V lost 5 bases to trimming and J lost 1 base, with 9 bases between them. The CDR3 reads CASSPPVSNQPQHF. Written as DNA, the CDR3 is TGTGCCAGCAGCCCGCCAGTGAGCAATCAGCCCCAGCATTTT.

DNA of the CDR3: TGCGCCGCACTCAGGGGGCGAAGAAATAACTATGGCTACACCTTC. Protein product: CAALRGRRNNYGYTF. The V call is TRBV10-2, the J call TRBJ1-2; 8 bases are a match to TRBD1. The CDR3 sequence is 15 residues long. Germline CDR1 is WSHSY and CDR2 is SAAADI. V lost 11 bases, J lost 1 base, and 12 bases stayed unmatched.

V and J are TRBV5-1 and TRBJ1-2; D possibly corresponds to TRBD1 (5 bases). The CDR3 is made up of 14 amino acids. V was clipped by 1 base and J by 5 bases, with 12 bases between them. Germline assignment: CDR1 SGHRS and CDR2 YFSETQ. For the CDR3, the DNA is TGCGCCAGCAGCTTGTCGGCTCAGGGTTATGGCTACACCTTC. Protein sequence: CASSLSAQGYGYTF.

This clone was counted once. This chain connects TRBV6-1 to TRBJ2-1; 7 nucleotides align to TRBD1. Germline V gives CDR1 MNHNS, CDR2 SASEGT. Trimming at V came to 4 bases and at J to 0 bases, leaving 15 bases not matched to a gene. The CDR3 covers 19 residues. The CDR3 sequence: CASSALGQPLPYSYNEQFF. The CDR3 DNA follows: TGTGCCAGCAGTGCCTTGGGACAGCCCCTGCCTTACTCCTACAATGAGCAGTTCTTC.

The V call is TRBV4-1, the J call TRBJ1-3, with a possible D match to TRBD1 (5 bases). CDR1 and CDR2 (germline): MGHRA, YSYEKL. The CDR3 has 19 residues. V shed 0 bases and J shed 0 bases, with 18 bases lying between them. CDR3 in DNA: TGCGCCAGCAGCCAAGATCGGGACCCACCGGGGGGCTCTGGAAACACCATATATTTT. Protein product: CASSQDRDPPGGSGNTIYF.

V and J are TRBV5-6 and TRBJ2-7, with TRBD1 identical over 7 bases. In germline, CDR1 is SGHDT, CDR2 YYEEEE. CDR3 size: 11 residues. V shed 4 bases, J shed 7 bases, and the junction held 2 bases outside the gene matches. The chain's CDR3 is CASSKDREQYF. CDR3 in DNA: TGTGCCAGCAGCAAGGACAGGGAGCAGTACTTC.

The V call is TRBV28, the J call TRBJ1-2; 10 bases align to TRBD1. Germline V gene sequence: CDR1 MDHEN, CDR2 SYDVKM. This CDR3 region has 17 residues. V lost 4 bases and J lost 4; bases outside the gene matches: 12. The CDR3 here is CASSSIGTGEVSYGYTF. CDR3 coding DNA: TGTGCCAGCAGTTCTATTGGGACAGGGGAAGTCAGCTATGGCTACACCTTC.

This clone was seen once. The rearrangement uses TRBV5-6 and TRBJ2-1; D ambiguous. CDR1 SGHDT and CDR2 YYEEEE come from the germline V gene. V shed 3 bases and J shed 7 bases, with 17 bases lying between them. The CDR3 is 15 amino acids. The CDR3 loop reads CASSYHRRRGNEQFF. The DNA for the CDR3 is TGTGCCAGCAGCTATCATAGAAGAAGAGGTAATGAGCAGTTCTTC.

The chain couples TRBV15 to TRBJ1-4, with D uncertain. The germline V and J ends were trimmed by 3 bases and 6 bases, with 17 bases remaining between them. Per the germline V gene, CDR1 is LNHNV and CDR2 is YYDKDF (reference sequence). CDR3 length: 16 residues. For the CDR3, the DNA is TGTGCCACCAGCAGGACCCTGAGGACGAGGGATGAAAAACTGTTTTTT. This gives the protein CATSRTLRTRDEKLFF.

In this sample, this clone turned up once. As DNA, the CDR3 is TGTGCCAGCAGTCCCCAGGGGGCTGGGACCACTGAAGCTTTCTTT. This encodes CASSPQGAGTTEAFF. The V and J genes are TRBV27 and TRBJ1-1; 8 bases are a match to TRBD1. Germline V gene sequence: CDR1 MNHEY, CDR2 SMNVEV (reference sequence). V gave up 5 bases and J gave up 4 bases; unmatched junction bases: 9. The CDR3 extends over 15 amino acids.

The rearrangement links TRBV2 to TRBJ1-6; 7 bases are shared with TRBD1. CDR1 is SNHLY and CDR2 is FYNNEI in the germline V gene. Unmatched junction bases numbered 9, after V lost 9 bases and J lost 1 base. The CDR3 is 16 residues long. The chain's CDR3 is CASIWTGVSYNSPLHF. CDR3 DNA sequence: TGTGCCAGTATATGGACAGGCGTATCCTATAATTCACCCCTCCACTTT.

The V call is TRBV9, the J call TRBJ1-5; TRBD1 aligns across 8 bases. There are 13 residues in the CDR3. The germline V gene has CDR1 SGDLS and CDR2 YYNGEE. Germline trimming cut 3 bases from V and 9 bases from J; bases unmatched to any gene: 5. Written as DNA, the CDR3 is TGTGCCAGCAGCGAGACAGGGGTAGGGCCCCAGCATTTT. This sequence encodes CASSETGVGPQHF.

The chain has TRBV19 and TRBJ1-4, with 8 nucleotides matching TRBD1. Germline V CDR1 and CDR2: LNHDA, SQIVND (reference sequence). The trim removed 3 bases at V and 6 bases at J, leaving 6 bases unmatched. This CDR3 region has 15 residues. In DNA form, the CDR3 reads TGTGCCAGTAGTATCGAGGACAGGGATGATGAAAAACTGTTTTTT. Protein: CASSIEDRDDEKLFF.

The rearrangement links TRBV28 to TRBJ1-2; 8 positions match TRBD1. The CDR3 extends over 14 amino acids. CDR1 is MDHEN, CDR2 SYDVKM, per germline. Trimming removed 5 bases from V and 3 bases from J; junction bases left unmatched: 5. CDR3 sequence reads: CASSPDRGDYGYTF. CDR3 nucleotide sequence: TGTGCCAGCAGTCCCGACAGGGGCGACTATGGCTACACCTTC.